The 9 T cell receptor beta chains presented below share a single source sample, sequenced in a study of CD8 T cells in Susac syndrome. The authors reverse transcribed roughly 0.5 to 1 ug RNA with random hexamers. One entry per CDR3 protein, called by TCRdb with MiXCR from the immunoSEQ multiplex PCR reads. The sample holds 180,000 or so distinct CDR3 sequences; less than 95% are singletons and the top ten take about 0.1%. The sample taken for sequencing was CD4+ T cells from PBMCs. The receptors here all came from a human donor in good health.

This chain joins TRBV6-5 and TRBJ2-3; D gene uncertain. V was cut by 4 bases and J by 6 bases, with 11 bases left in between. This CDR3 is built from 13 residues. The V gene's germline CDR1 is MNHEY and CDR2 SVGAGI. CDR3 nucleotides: TGTGCCAGCAGTTCCCCTTGGACCGATACGCAGTATTTT. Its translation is CASSSPWTDTQYF.

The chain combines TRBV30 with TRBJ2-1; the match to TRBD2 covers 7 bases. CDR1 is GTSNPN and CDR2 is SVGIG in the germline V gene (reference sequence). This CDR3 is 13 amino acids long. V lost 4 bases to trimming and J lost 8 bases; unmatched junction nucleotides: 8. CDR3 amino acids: CAWTLTSSDEQFF. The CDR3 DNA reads TGTGCCTGGACCTTGACTAGCTCCGATGAGCAGTTCTTC.

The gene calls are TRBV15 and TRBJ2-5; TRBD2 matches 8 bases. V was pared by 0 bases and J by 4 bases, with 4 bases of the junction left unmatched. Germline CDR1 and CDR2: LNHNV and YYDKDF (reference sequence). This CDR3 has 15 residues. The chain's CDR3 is CATSRDGRAVETQYF. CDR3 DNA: TGTGCCACCAGCAGAGACGGGAGGGCCGTAGAGACCCAGTACTTC.

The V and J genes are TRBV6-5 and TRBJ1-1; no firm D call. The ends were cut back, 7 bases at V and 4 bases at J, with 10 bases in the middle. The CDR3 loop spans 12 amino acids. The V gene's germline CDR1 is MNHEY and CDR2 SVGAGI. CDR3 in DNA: TGTGCCAGCATGAGTCTCGGCACTGAAGCTTTCTTT. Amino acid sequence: CASMSLGTEAFF.

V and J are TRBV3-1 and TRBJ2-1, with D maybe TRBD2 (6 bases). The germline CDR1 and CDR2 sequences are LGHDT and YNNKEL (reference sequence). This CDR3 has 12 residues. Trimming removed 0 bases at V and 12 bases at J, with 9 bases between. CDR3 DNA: TGTGCCAGCAGCCAAGAAGGAGGGGTGCAGTTCTTC. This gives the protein CASSQEGGVQFF.

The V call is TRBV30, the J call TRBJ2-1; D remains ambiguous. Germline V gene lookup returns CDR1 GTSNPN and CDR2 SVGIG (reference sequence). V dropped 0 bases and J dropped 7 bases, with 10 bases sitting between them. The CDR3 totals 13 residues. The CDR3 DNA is TGTGCCTGGAGTGTATCACCCCAGAATGAGCAGTTCTTC. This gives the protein CAWSVSPQNEQFF.

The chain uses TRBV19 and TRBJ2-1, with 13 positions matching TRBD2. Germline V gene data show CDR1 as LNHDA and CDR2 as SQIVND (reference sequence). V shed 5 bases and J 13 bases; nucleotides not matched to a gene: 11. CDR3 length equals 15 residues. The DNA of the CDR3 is TGTGCCAGTAGTCTCTATCGGACTAGCGGGAGTTTCCAGTTCTTC. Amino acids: CASSLYRTSGSFQFF. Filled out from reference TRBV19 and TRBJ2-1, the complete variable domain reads DGGITQSPKYLFRKEGQNVTLSCEQNLNHDAMYWYRQDPGQGLRLIYYSQIVNDFQKGDIAEGYSVSREKKESFPLTVTSAQKNPTAFYLCASSLYRTSGSFQFFGPGTRLTVL.

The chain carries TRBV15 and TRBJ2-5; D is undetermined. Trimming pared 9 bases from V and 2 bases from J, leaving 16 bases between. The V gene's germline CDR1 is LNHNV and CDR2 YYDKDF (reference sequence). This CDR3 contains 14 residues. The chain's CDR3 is CATSRDQTQETQYF. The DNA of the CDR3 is TGTGCCACAAGCCGTGACCAAACACAAGAGACCCAGTACTTC. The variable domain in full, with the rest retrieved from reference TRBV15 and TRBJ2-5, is DAMVIQNPRYQVTQFGKPVTLSCSQTLNHNVMYWYQQKSSQAPKLLFHYYDKDFNNEADTPDNFQSRRPNTSFCFLDIRSPGLGDTAMYLCATSRDQTQETQYFGPGTRLLVL.

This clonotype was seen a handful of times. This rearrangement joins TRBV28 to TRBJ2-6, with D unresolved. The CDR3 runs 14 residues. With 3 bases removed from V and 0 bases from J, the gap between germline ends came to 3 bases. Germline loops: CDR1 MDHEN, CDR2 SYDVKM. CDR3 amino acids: CASSFRSGANVLTF. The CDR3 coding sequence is TGTGCCAGCAGTTTTCGCTCTGGGGCCAACGTCCTGACTTTC.